Here is one T cell receptor beta chain with its context. The data derive from a study of shared clonotypes between healthy human individuals. Study overall: CD4 naive cells filled three plates per donor, CD4 memory three, CD8 naive two and CD8 memory one.

Assay used: immunoSEQ multiplex PCR; TCRdb lists only in-frame clones, some missing. The table shows millions of clones, with around 93% occurring only once. As defined, naive CD8 cells were CD45RO-negative and positively selected for CCR7, with terminally differentiated effector memory CD45RA+ cells excluded. Caucasian adults residing in Nashville, Tennessee made up all the donors. The germline V gene encodes CDR1 SGDLS and CDR2 YYNGEE. V lost 4 bases to trimming and J lost 4 bases, with 18 bases between them. There are 16 residues in the CDR3. V usage is TRBV9 and J usage is TRBJ2-1; D possibly uses TRBD1 or TRBD2 (7 bases each). This receptor was identified in a young man in good health. Some clones in this sample may be carry-over from other donors' samples. The sequenced sample was naive CD8+ T cells from PBMCs. The CDR3 coding sequence is TGTGCCAGCAGCCCCGAGGGAGGGGGCCCTTACAATGAGCAGTTCTTC. Protein product: CASSPEGGGPYNEQFF.